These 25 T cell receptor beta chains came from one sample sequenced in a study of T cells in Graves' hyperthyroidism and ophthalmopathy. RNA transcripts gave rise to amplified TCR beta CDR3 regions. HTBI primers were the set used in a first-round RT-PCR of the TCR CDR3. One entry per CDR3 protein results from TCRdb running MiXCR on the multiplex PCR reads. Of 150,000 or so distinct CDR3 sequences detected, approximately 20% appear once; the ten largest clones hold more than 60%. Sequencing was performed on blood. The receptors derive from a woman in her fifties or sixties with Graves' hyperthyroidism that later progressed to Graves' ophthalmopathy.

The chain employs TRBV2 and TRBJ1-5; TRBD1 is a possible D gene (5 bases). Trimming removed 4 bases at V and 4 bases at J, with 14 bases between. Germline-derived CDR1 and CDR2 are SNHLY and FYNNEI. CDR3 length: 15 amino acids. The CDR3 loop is CASSARGGFNQPQHF. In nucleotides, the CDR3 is TGTGCCAGCAGTGCCCGCGGGGGTTTTAATCAGCCCCAGCATTTT.

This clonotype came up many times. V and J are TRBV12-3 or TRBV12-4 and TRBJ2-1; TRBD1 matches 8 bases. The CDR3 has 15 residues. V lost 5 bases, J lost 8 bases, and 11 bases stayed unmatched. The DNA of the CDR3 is TGTGCCAGCAGTAGGAGAGGACAGGGCGGGTATGAGCAGTTCTTC. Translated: CASSRRGQGGYEQFF.

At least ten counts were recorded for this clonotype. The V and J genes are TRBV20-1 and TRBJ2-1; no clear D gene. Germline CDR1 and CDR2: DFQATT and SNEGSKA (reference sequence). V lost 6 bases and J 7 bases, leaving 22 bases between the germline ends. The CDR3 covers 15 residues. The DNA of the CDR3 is TGCAGTGCGGCGCCCAACGGCGGTCTTACAAATGAGCAGTTCTTC. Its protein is CSAAPNGGLTNEQFF.

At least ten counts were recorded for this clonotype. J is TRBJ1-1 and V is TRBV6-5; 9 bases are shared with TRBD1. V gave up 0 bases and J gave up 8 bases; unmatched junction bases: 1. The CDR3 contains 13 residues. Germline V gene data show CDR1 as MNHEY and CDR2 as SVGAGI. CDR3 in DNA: TGTGCCAGCAGTTACTCCGGGACAGGGGAAGCTTTCTTT. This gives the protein CASSYSGTGEAFF.

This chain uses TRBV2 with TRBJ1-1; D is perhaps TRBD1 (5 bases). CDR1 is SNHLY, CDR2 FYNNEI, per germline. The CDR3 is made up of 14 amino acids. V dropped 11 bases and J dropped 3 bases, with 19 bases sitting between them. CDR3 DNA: TGTGCCTGCCGAGGGAGGCAGGGAGACACTGAAGCTTTCTTT. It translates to CACRGRQGDTEAFF.

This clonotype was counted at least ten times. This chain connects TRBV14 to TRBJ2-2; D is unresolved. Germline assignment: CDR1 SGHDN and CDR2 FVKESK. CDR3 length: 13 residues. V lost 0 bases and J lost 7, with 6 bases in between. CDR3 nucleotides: TGTGCCAGCAGCCAAGATCTTGGCGGGGAGCTGTTTTTT. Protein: CASSQDLGGELFF.

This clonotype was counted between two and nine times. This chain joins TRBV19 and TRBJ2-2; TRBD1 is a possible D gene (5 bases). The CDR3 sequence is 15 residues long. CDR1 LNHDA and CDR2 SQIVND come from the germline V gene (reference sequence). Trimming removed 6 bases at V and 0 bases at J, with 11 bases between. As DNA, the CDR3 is TGTGCCAGTAGCCGGCGACAGTCGAACACCGGGGAGCTGTTTTTT. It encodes CASSRRQSNTGELFF.

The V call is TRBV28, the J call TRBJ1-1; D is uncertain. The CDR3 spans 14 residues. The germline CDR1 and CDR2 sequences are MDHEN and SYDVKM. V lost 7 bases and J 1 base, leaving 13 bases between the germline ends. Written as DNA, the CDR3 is TGTGCCAGCACCTATAGGAGCCAGAACACTGAAGCTTTCTTT. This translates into CASTYRSQNTEAFF.

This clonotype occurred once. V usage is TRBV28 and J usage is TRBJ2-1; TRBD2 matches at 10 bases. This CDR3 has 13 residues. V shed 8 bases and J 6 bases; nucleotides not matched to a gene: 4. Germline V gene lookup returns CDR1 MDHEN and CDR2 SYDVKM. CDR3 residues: CASLAGVRNEQFF. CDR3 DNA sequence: TGTGCCAGCCTAGCGGGAGTTCGCAATGAGCAGTTCTTC.

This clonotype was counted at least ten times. The CDR3 loop reads CASSLGANQPQHF. The CDR3 nucleotides read TGTGCCAGCAGTTTGGGAGCAAATCAGCCCCAGCATTTT. V usage is TRBV12-3 or TRBV12-4 and J usage is TRBJ1-5, with D unresolved. The CDR3 runs to 13 residues. V was shortened by 3 bases and J by 4 bases, with 7 bases between the two germline ends.

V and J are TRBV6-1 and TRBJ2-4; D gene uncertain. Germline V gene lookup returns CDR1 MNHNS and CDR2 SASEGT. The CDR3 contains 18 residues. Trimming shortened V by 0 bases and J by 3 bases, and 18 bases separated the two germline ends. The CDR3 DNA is TGTGCCAGCAGTGAAGCGCTTCGGGTATCGAATAACAAAAACATTCAGTACTTC. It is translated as CASSEALRVSNNKNIQYF.

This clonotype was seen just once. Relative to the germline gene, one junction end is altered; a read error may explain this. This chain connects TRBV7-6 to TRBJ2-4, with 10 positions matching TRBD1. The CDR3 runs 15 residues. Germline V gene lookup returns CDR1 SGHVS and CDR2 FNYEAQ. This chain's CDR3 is CASSPTGQGENIQYF. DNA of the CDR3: TGCGCCAGCAGCCCTACCGGACAGGGGGAGAACATTCAGTACTTC. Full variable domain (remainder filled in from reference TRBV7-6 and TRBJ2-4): GAGVSQSPRYKVTKRGQDVALRCDPISGHVSLYWYRQALGQGPEFLTYFNYEAQQDKSGLPNDRFSAERPEGSISTLTIQRTEQRDSAMYRCASSPTGQGENIQYFGAGTRLSVL.

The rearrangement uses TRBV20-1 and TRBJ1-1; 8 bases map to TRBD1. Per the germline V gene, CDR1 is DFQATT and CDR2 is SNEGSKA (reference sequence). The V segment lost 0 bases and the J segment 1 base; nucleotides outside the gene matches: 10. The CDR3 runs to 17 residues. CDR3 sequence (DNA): TGCAGTGCTAGAGATCTTCCAGGGGGCTCTTGGAACACTGAAGCTTTCTTT. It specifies CSARDLPGGSWNTEAFF.

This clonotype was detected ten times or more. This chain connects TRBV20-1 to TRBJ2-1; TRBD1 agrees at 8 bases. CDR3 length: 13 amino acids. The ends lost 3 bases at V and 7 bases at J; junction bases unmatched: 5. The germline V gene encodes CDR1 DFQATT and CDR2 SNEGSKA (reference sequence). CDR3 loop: CSARRDRSNEQFF. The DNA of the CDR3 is TGCAGTGCTAGGCGGGACAGGTCGAATGAGCAGTTCTTC.

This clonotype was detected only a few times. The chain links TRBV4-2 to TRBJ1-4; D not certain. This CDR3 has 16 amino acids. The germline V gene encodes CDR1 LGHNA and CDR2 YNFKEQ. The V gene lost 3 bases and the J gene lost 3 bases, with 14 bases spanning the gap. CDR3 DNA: TGTGCCAGCAGCCATGGCGGCAGCTTGGCTAATGAAAAACTGTTTTTT. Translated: CASSHGGSLANEKLFF.

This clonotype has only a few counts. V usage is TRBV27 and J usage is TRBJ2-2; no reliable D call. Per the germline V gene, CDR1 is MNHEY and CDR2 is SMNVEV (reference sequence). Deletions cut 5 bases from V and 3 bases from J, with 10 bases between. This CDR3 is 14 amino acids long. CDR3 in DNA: TGTGCCAGCAGTGTAGGGTGGGACACCGGGGAGCTGTTTTTT. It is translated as CASSVGWDTGELFF.

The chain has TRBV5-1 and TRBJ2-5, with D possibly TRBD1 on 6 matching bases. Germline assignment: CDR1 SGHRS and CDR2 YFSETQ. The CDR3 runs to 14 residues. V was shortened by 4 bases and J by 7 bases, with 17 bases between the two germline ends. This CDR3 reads CASSHGQPQGTQYF. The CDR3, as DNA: TGCGCCAGCAGCCATGGACAGCCCCAGGGGACCCAGTACTTC.

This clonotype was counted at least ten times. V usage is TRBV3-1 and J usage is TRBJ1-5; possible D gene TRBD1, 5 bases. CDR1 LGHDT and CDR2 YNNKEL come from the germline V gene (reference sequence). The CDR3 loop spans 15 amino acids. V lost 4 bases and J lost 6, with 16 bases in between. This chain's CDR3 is CASSPGGGAGQPQHF. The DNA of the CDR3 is TGTGCCAGCAGCCCCGGGGGAGGGGCGGGTCAGCCCCAGCATTTT. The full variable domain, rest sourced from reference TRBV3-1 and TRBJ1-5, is DTAVSQTPKYLVTQMGNDKSIKCEQNLGHDTMYWYKQDSKKFLKIMFSYNNKELIINETVPNRFSPKSPDKAHLNLHINSLELGDSAVYFCASSPGGGAGQPQHFGDGTRLSIL.

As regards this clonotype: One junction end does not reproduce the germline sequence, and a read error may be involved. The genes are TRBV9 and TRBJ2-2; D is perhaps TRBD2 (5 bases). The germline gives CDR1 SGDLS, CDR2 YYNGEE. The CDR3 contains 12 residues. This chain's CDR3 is CASSVTTGKLFF. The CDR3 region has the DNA TGTGCCAGCAGCGTTACAACCGGGAAGCTGTTTTTT. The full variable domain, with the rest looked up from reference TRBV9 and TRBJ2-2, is DSGVTQTPKHLITATGQRVTLRCSPRSGDLSVYWYQQSLDQGLQFLIQYYNGEERAKGNILERFSAQQFPDLHSELNLSSLELGDSALYFCASSVTTGKLFFGEGSRLTVL.

CDR3 sequence reads: CASSLGQGDTGELFF. CDR3 in DNA: TGTGCCAGCAGCTTGGGACAGGGTGACACCGGGGAGCTGTTTTTT. J is TRBJ2-2 and V is TRBV11-1, with 9 bases identical to TRBD1. There are 15 residues in the CDR3. V trimming: 3 bases; J trimming: 3 bases; junction bases outside the gene matches: 2. Per germline, CDR1 SGHAT and CDR2 FQDESV (reference sequence).

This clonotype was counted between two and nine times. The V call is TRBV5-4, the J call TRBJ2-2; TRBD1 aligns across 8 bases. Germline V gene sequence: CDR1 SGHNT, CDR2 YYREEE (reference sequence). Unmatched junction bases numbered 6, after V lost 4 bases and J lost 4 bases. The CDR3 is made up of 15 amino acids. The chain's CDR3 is CASSTGDRRTGELFF. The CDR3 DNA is TGTGCCAGCAGCACCGGGGACAGGCGCACCGGGGAGCTGTTTTTT.

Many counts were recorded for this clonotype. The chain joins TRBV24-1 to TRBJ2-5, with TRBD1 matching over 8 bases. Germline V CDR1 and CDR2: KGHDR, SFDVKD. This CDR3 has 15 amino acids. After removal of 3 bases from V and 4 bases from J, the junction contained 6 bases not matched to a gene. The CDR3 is CATSDQTGGLETQYF. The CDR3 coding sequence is TGTGCCACCAGTGATCAAACAGGGGGGTTAGAGACCCAGTACTTC.

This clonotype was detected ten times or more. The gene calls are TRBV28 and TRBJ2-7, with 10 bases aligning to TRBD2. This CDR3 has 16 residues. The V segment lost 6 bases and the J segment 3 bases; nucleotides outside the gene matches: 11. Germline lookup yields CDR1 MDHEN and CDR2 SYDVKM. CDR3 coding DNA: TGTGCCAGCAGGACCTTCTTAGCGGGAGGTCACTACGAGCAGTACTTC. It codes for CASRTFLAGGHYEQYF.

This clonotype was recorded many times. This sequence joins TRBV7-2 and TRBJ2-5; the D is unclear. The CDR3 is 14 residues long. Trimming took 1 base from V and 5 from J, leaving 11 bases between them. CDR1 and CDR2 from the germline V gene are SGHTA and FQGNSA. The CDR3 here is CASSLGHFAETQYF. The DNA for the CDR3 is TGTGCCAGCAGCTTAGGTCATTTTGCTGAGACCCAGTACTTC.

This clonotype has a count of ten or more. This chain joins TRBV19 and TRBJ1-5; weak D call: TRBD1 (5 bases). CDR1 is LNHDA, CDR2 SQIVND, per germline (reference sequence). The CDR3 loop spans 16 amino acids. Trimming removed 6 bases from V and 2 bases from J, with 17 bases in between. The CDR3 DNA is TGTGCCAGTAGGTACTCGGGGGTGTCAGGCAATCAGCCCCAGCATTTT. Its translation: CASRYSGVSGNQPQHF. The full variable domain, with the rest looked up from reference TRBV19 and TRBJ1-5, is DGGITQSPKYLFRKEGQNVTLSCEQNLNHDAMYWYRQDPGQGLRLIYYSQIVNDFQKGDIAEGYSVSREKKESFPLTVTSAQKNPTAFYLCASRYSGVSGNQPQHFGDGTRLSIL.